These 12 T cell receptor beta chains were sequenced from one sample in a study of cytomegalovirus exposure and HLA in healthy donors. The PCR made use of 60 Vbeta and 13 Jbeta primers. TCRdb's table, derived via immunoSEQ multiplex PCR, lists solely in-frame clones and lacks some. Of roughly 43,000 clones in the sample, roughly 60% were seen once. Source material: PBMCs. The source of these receptors is a human donor in good health.

This clone showed up just a few times. DNA for the CDR3: TGTGCCAGCAGTCCGAGCGGGGGGGGTCACCATGAGCAGTTCTTC. The encoded protein is CASSPSGGGHHEQFF. The chain couples TRBV28 to TRBJ2-1, with 10 bases that match TRBD2. Germline assignment: CDR1 MDHEN and CDR2 SYDVKM. The CDR3 has 15 amino acids. J gave up 8 bases and V 5 bases, and 9 bases lay outside the gene matches. The whole variable domain, filled in from reference TRBV28 and TRBJ2-1, reads DVKVTQSSRYLVKRTGEKVFLECVQDMDHENMFWYRQDPGLGLRLIYFSYDVKMKEKGDIPEGYSVSREKKERFSLILESASTNQTSMYLCASSPSGGGHHEQFFGPGTRLTVL.

The CDR3, as DNA: TGTGCCAGCTCCTCCCGTCTGAGGGACATTCAGTACTTC. Translating it yields CASSSRLRDIQYF. V usage is TRBV18 and J usage is TRBJ2-4, with D perhaps TRBD2 (5 bases). This CDR3 contains 13 residues. CDR1 and CDR2 (germline): KGHSH, LQKENI. Trimming took off 6 bases at V and 8 bases at J, with 14 bases between the two ends.

The V and J genes are TRBV9 and TRBJ2-3; 7 bases align to TRBD1. The CDR3 runs 15 residues. CDR1 is SGDLS, CDR2 YYNGEE, per germline. Trimming took 4 bases from V and 1 from J; bases not matched to a gene: 6. CDR3 coding DNA: TGTGCCAGCAGCCCCCGACAGGGACGCACAGATACGCAGTATTTT. Encoded protein: CASSPRQGRTDTQYF.

The rearrangement uses TRBV28 and TRBJ1-6; D remains ambiguous. In germline, CDR1 is MDHEN, CDR2 SYDVKM. CDR3 length: 16 residues. Trimming cost V 8 bases and J 0 bases, with 14 bases left between them. The CDR3 sequence is CASLSPRTSYNSPLHF. The CDR3 DNA follows: TGTGCCAGCCTATCTCCCCGCACCTCCTATAATTCACCCCTCCACTTT.

This clone was seen just once. This chain joins TRBV4-3 and TRBJ2-7; 8 bases fit TRBD1. V dropped 4 bases and J dropped 6; count of bases not matched to a gene: 5. CDR1 LGHNA and CDR2 YSLEER come from the germline V gene. This CDR3 has 13 residues. The CDR3 region has the DNA TGCGCCAGCAGCCGGGGACAGGAGGCCGAGCAGTACTTC. Translated: CASSRGQEAEQYF.

This clone was found once. This chain links TRBV20-1 with TRBJ2-7; D uncertain. V lost 3 bases and J 8 bases, leaving 11 bases between the germline ends. CDR1 and CDR2 (germline): DFQATT, SNEGSKA (reference sequence). CDR3 length: 11 residues. CDR3 region: CSASPETKQYF. CDR3 DNA: TGCAGTGCTAGTCCTGAAACAAAGCAGTACTTC.

V gene TRBV29-1 combines with J gene TRBJ2-7; D possibly corresponds to TRBD1 (6 bases). The V gene's germline CDR1 is SQVTM and CDR2 ANQGSEA. V was pared by 2 bases and J by 5 bases, with 16 bases between. The CDR3 has 14 amino acids. As DNA, the CDR3 is TGCAGCGTTGAACCCACGTGGCCAGGGGACGAGCAGTACTTC. It yields the protein CSVEPTWPGDEQYF.

The chain uses TRBV5-6 and TRBJ2-7; D not certain. In germline, CDR1 is SGHDT, CDR2 YYEEEE. V was cut by 0 bases and J by 2 bases, with 9 bases left in between. The CDR3 covers 14 residues. CDR3 sequence reads: CASSLGRQPYEQYF. The CDR3 coding sequence is TGTGCCAGCAGCTTGGGCAGACAACCCTACGAGCAGTACTTC.

The chain links TRBV6-5 to TRBJ2-5; 11 nucleotides align to TRBD2. The CDR3 runs 14 residues. The J segment lost 4 bases and the V segment lost 6 bases, leaving 4 bases of the junction unmatched. Per germline, CDR1 MNHEY and CDR2 SVGAGI. CDR3 residues: CASRRSGGAETQYF. For the CDR3, the DNA is TGTGCCAGCAGACGTAGCGGGGGGGCAGAGACCCAGTACTTC.

CDR3 bases: TGTGCCAGCAGCCCCGGGTTAGACTATGGCTACACCTTC. Amino acid sequence: CASSPGLDYGYTF. V is TRBV5-4 and J is TRBJ1-2, with D hard to call. Germline CDR1 SGHNT, CDR2 YYREEE (reference sequence). The CDR3 is made up of 13 amino acids. The V end lost 4 bases, the J end lost 3 bases, and 10 bases lay between the germline ends.

There are a few counts of this clone. V usage is TRBV5-1 and J usage is TRBJ2-5, with 15 nucleotides matching TRBD2. This CDR3 comprises 16 residues. Per germline, CDR1 SGHRS and CDR2 YFSETQ. V trimming: 4 bases; J trimming: 5 bases; junction bases outside the gene matches: 6. The CDR3 DNA reads as TGCGCCAGCAGCGCCGGACTAGCGGGGGGGATGGAGACCCAGTACTTC. Encoded protein: CASSAGLAGGMETQYF.

The chain recombines TRBV7-2 with TRBJ2-1, with 14 bases that match TRBD2. Trimming took 5 bases from V and 5 from J; bases not matched to a gene: 8. The CDR3 consists of 17 residues. Germline loops: CDR1 SGHTA, CDR2 FQGNSA. In nucleotides, the CDR3 is TGTGCCAGCAGCCTCGGACTAGCGGGGGGCCCCGACAATGAGCAGTTCTTC. Amino acids: CASSLGLAGGPDNEQFF.